These T cell receptor beta chains were read from a single sample in a study of control samples from healthy donors and cancer patients. Here immunoSEQ multiplex PCR was the method, and the copy in TCRdb shows in-frame clones only, minus some. The sample records around 68,000 clones, 65% to 85% being singletons. The sample was blood. These TCRs come from a man aged 60 to 69 in good health. Both conserved end residues are part of each CDR3. The order of the fields is V gene, CDR3 protein.

v_gene: TRBV30; CDR3aa: CACPKTWAEAGYGYTF
v_gene: TRBV11-2; CDR3aa: CARTQSQGEQYF
v_gene: TRBV6-5; CDR3aa: CASRSGGGNEQYF
v_gene: TRBV9; CDR3aa: CASSADPGLRGTEAFF
v_gene: TRBV4-1; CDR3aa: CASGTSGRYNEQFF
v_gene: TRBV18; CDR3aa: CASSPMPKGLSGNEQFF
v_gene: TRBV6-1; CDR3aa: CASSESGARQPQHF
v_gene: TRBV28; CDR3aa: CASSPPRQGITGELFF
v_gene: TRBV7-2; CDR3aa: CASSRDPSSYNEQFF
v_gene: TRBV27; CDR3aa: CASSLGLGLNYGYTF
v_gene: TRBV10-3; CDR3aa: CAISDPAGGGPSTGELFF